Described below is a single TCR beta chain sequence and its context. Its antigen is not yet known. The input lacks base qualities; no much larger clone sits a single base away. This sample's time point label indicates: about 28 days (+/-7) after the second vaccine dose. Because spike-specific TCR depth and breadth did not differ between the two schedules, AZD1222 recipients who got a second dose at roughly 4 weeks were pooled with those who got a second dose at roughly 12 weeks. Samples from vaccinated people were obtained from the UK trials COV001 and COV002, which included a single-blind randomized controlled phase 2/3 trial of AZD1222 (ChAdOx1 nCoV-19) in healthy adults. For TCRbeta chain sequencing, PBMC samples from trial participants were taken at day 0 and at day 28 after the second dose. This entry belongs to a study of T cell responses to AZD1222 COVID-19 vaccine (TCRdb year 2021). Context from the whole study: TCR sequencing was performed for roughly 250 trial participants, of whom about 200 were given two doses of AZD1222 and approximately 25 were given two doses of MenACWY control vaccine. Trial participants were enrolled by age into 18-55, 56-69 and 70-plus year subgroups, with around 150, 28 and 57 TCR-sequenced participants respectively. Results the study describes overall, beyond this receptor: Because no samples from the day 14 peak response were available, repertoires could be characterized only after the peak T cell response. The whole spike protein was spanned by vaccine-associated CD4 TCRs, and dominant responses were seen in regions 160-218 and 743-854. Epitopes outside the regions mutated in the B.1.351 and B.1.1.7 variants were reportedly recognized by nearly half of the unique spike-specific TCRs. Participants were mostly white British and included more females than males, and it was suggested by the authors that clonal diversity may have been underestimated. The 56-69-year group was small, and its depth increase did not reach significance, likely because of low power. Spike-specific TCR breadth and depth rose significantly after two AZD1222 doses compared with day 0 and with MenACWY recipients. Only six AZD1222 recipients were SARS-CoV-2 seropositive at baseline, limiting conclusions about previously exposed vaccinees.

The CDR3 regions of human TCRbeta chains were subjected to immunosequencing. In the original analysis: Repertoire TCRs were checked for matches against a reference library of SARS-CoV-2-specific TCRs that had been generated using the MIRA antigen-specificity platform. Breadth was defined as the fraction of unique TCRs that were SARS-CoV-2-associated. Depth was defined as the fraction of total T cells that were SARS-CoV-2-associated. Using the MIRA data, each spike-specific TCR was mapped to the spike region that the TCR reacts to and placed in a CD4 or CD8 class. Log10-transformed breadth and depth values were compared by one-way ANOVA with Sidak's multiple comparisons tests. The table was pulled from immuneACCESS by TCRdb, which kept in-frame rearrangements only. Such tables lose some clones; where checked, under half of the loss comes from unresolved V genes, and the rest has no known cause. D and trimming were read from the DNA, whereas the V and J calls and clone size are those reported in that table. Present in this sample are roughly 180,000 clones, approximately 93% of which were seen just once. The ten largest make up under 2% of the sample.

As encoded in the germline V gene, CDR1 is MNHEY while CDR2 is SVGEGT. The CDR3, cysteine through phenylalanine, is 18 amino acids long. The DNA shown is the 54-base CDR3, in frame from base 1. Relative to germline, V is missing 6 bases and J is missing 0 bases, with 11 bases of the junction outside any gene match. The receptor's source is an adult who received the AZD1222 COVID-19 vaccine. The specimen was peripheral blood, collected 28 days after the second AZD1222 dose. The chain links TRBV6-2 or TRBV6-3 with TRBJ2-1; 10 of the junction bases match TRBD2. The DNA sequence follows: TGTGCCAGCAGCTCCCATAGCGGGGGGCCCAGCTCCTACAATGAGCAGTTCTTC. It encodes CASSSHSGGPSSYNEQFF.